This paragraph covers one TCR beta chain sequence. Trimming pared 7 bases from V and 5 bases from J, leaving 18 bases between. The CDR3 sequence is 14 residues long. Germline CDR1 MNHNS, CDR2 SASEGT. The primer mix had 60 Vbeta and 13 Jbeta primers. The table came from immunoSEQ multiplex PCR; TCRdb's copy has only in-frame clones and leaves some out. The table has tens of thousands of clones, roughly 82% seen once. This sample is part of a study of cytomegalovirus exposure and HLA in healthy donors. The sample comprised PBMCs. The TCR comes from a man aged 18 to 29 in good health and CMV-seronegative. The rearrangement links TRBV6-1 to TRBJ2-7, with D possibly matching TRBD2 (5 bases). CDR3 protein: CASKTGPGIHEQYF. Written as DNA, the CDR3 is TGTGCCAGCAAAACCGGTCCGGGAATTCACGAGCAGTACTTC.